This TCR beta chain is from a study of OX40 agonist ivuxolimab in advanced cancers. The study in broad terms: The costimulatory receptor OX40 (CD134) was targeted by ivuxolimab, a fully human IgG2 agonistic monoclonal antibody. Intravenous ivuxolimab was administered to patients every 2 weeks at six dose levels: 0.01, 0.1, 0.3, 1.5, 3 and 10 mg/kg. Among the approximately 54 dose-escalation patients, about 20 had hepatocellular carcinoma, roughly 15 melanoma, 9 renal cell carcinoma and 9 head and neck cancer. The dose-escalation cohort was over 70% male with a mean age of around 64 years, ranging from roughly 20 to 80. Patients were allowed to have had prior anti-PD-1, anti-PD-L1 or anti-CTLA-4 therapy, and approximately 40% of the dose-escalation patients had previously received checkpoint inhibitors. Partial responses occurred in three dose-escalation patients, of whom one had hepatocellular carcinoma and two had cutaneous melanoma. Peripheral TCRbeta sequencing was intended to test whether TCR sequence diversity was altered and clonal T-cell expansion was caused by ivuxolimab. The paper covers the monotherapy dose-escalation part of the phase I ivuxolimab trial, which included N = 52 patients.

Comments on this clone: Its antigen specificity is not known. Base qualities are not at hand, and no much larger clone is one base apart.

General study outcomes and caveats: At doses of 0.1 to 3.0 mg/kg, clonal expansion of both CD4+ and CD8+ T cells in blood was seen between baseline and week 6. On average, CD8+ T cells showed more expanded clones than CD4+ T cells after ivuxolimab. Antigen specificity was not determined for the clonally expanded peripheral T cells. Partial responders in the 0.1-3.0 mg/kg groups had among the lowest normalized peripheral clonal expansion, especially among CD8+ T cells. Low levels of normalized T-cell clonal expansion were also seen in some nonresponding patients.

Genomic DNA was isolated from the sorted cells so that the TCRbeta CDR3 region could be sequenced. The immunoSEQ Assay was used to sequence the TCRbeta CDR3 regions. Sourced from immuneACCESS, this table was stored by TCRdb with only in-frame sequences that have V and J called. A share of the clones is absent; for the studies checked, an unresolved V gene accounts for under half, and the remainder has no known explanation. In this sample the table shows tens of thousands of clones, roughly 91% of which occur a single time. The leading ten clones occupy less than 0.35% of the sample. Patients with autoimmune disease history or receiving systemic immunosuppression were excluded from the trial. In every dose cohort, peripheral blood was drawn for TCR sequencing at baseline, cycle 4 day 1, and cycle 7 day 1. The samples were drawn from a first-in-human, open-label, multicenter phase I dose-escalation trial of ivuxolimab. Adults with locally advanced or metastatic melanoma, renal cell, hepatocellular, or head and neck squamous cell carcinoma were enrolled in the trial. Before TCR sequencing, CD4+ T cells and CD8+ T cells were sorted from peripheral blood as separate populations.

Sequenced material: CD4+ or CD8+ T cells sorted from blood, taken in a trial of the OX40 agonist ivuxolimab. The clonotype was recovered from an adult with an advanced solid tumor such as melanoma, head and neck, liver or kidney cancer.

The base sequence is TGCGCCAGCAGCTTTACGGCAGGGTTTGAAAATGAGCAGTTCTTC. Translated, this is CASSFTAGFENEQFF. The chain is assembled from TRBV5-1 and TRBJ2-1; a tentative D call is TRBD1 (5 bases match). The CDR3 has 15 amino acids, counting the end cysteine and phenylalanine. The read is trimmed to its CDR3 DNA, 45 bases read in frame from base 1. CDR1 SGHRS and CDR2 YFSETQ are derived from the germline V gene. Trimming takes 2 bases from V and 7 bases from J, and the germline ends sit 16 bases apart.